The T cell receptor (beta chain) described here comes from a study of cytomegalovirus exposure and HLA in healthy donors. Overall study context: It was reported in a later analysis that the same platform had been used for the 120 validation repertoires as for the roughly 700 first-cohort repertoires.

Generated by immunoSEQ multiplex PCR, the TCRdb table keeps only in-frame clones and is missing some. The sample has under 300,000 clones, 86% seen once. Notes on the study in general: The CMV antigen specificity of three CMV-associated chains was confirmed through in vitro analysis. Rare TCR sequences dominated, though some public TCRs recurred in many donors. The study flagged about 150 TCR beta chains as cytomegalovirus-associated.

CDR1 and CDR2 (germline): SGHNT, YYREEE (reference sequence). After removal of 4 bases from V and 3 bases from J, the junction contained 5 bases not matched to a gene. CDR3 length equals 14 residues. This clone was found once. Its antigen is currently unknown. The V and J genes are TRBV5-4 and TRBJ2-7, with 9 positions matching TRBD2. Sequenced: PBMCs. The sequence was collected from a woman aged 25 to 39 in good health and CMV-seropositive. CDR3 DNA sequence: TGTGCCAGCAGCGTGACTAGCGGAAGCTACGAGCAGTACTTC. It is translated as CASSVTSGSYEQYF.